This T cell receptor (beta chain) originates from a study of CD8+CD57+ T cells in acquired aplastic anemia. Both TCR beta VDJ combination and CDR3 sequence profiling were carried out. Genomic DNA was the template for this profiling. TCRdb reprocessed the reads via MiXCR and lists one record per CDR3 protein. The table includes some 200,000 distinct CDR3 sequences, approximately 60% detected once. CDR3 length: 16 residues. Germline assignment: CDR1 SGHVS and CDR2 FQNEAQ. Between the trimmed V and J ends, which lost 6 bases and 4 bases, there was a span of 21 bases. All patients picked for sequencing had shown, by flow cytometry, an expansion of CD8+CD57+ cells.

What was sequenced was sorted CD4+, CD8+, or CD8+CD57+ T cells (not recorded which) from PBMCs. The receptor was isolated from a human donor with aplastic anemia. V and J are TRBV7-8 and TRBJ2-5; TRBD2 might be the D (6 bases). The CDR3 coding sequence is TGTGCCAGCAGGGGGGGAGGCGCCTCGGCCCGAGAGACCCAGTACTTC. It encodes CASRGGGASARETQYF.